One T cell receptor beta chain is described in this entry. The sample is drawn from a study of blood T cell repertoires in COVID-19. Overall study: PBMCs, B-cell-depleted T cells, or T cells were the source of the cDNA or gDNA that made up the material.

CDR3 length: 18 residues. The germline gives CDR1 SGHKS, CDR2 YYEKEE (reference sequence). The V gene lost 4 bases and the J gene lost 3 bases, with 26 bases spanning the gap. In the study's own analysis: How many nucleated cells were present was estimated from reference gene primer amplification. Measured with immunoSEQ multiplex PCR; TCRdb has only the in-frame clones, and not every one. V, J and clone size are taken as reported in that table, and D and trimming were inferred from the DNA itself. This repertoire shows roughly 38,000 clones, just under 85% found once; its top ten account for approximately 15%.

The sequenced sample consisted of peripheral blood. The clonotype originates from a human donor in a cohort sampled during active COVID-19. The chain joins TRBV5-5 to TRBJ2-7; a possible D gene is TRBD1 (6 bases). CDR3 sequence (DNA): TGTGCCAGCAGCGTTAATCCAGGGGCCCAACTTTCTCTCTACGAGCAGTACTTC. Its translation is CASSVNPGAQLSLYEQYF.